The subject of this entry is one T cell receptor beta chain. Its antigen is as yet unknown. The data were taken from a study of cytomegalovirus exposure and HLA in healthy donors. Study findings and constraints: Earlier analysis yielded a pattern in which most TCR beta V segments were productive about 90% or about 30% of the time. Some segments of the V type, notably TRBV6-2 and TRBV6-3, were excluded as indistinguishable.

Germline V gene sequence: CDR1 GTSNPN, CDR2 SVGIG (reference sequence). The CDR3 is 14 residues long. With V trimmed by 1 base and J by 10 bases, 7 bases remained unmatched. The PCR contained 60 Vbeta and 13 Jbeta primers. TCRdb's copy holds only in-frame clones and misses some; the assay was immunoSEQ multiplex PCR. The repertoire table contains approximately 150,000 clones. Sequencing input: PBMCs. This chain uses TRBV30 with TRBJ1-6, with 7 bases that match TRBD1. This sequence originates from a male donor in good health and CMV-seronegative. DNA of the CDR3: TGTGCCTGGAGTGCCCGCAGGGGGAACTCACCCCTCCACTTT. It translates to CAWSARRGNSPLHF. Drawing the rest from reference TRBV30 and TRBJ1-6, the complete variable domain is SQTIHQWPATLVQPVGSPLSLECTVEGTSNPNLYWYRQAAGRGLQLLFYSVGIGQISSEVPQNLSASRPQDRQFILSSKKLLLSDSGFYLCAWSARRGNSPLHFGNGTRLTVT.